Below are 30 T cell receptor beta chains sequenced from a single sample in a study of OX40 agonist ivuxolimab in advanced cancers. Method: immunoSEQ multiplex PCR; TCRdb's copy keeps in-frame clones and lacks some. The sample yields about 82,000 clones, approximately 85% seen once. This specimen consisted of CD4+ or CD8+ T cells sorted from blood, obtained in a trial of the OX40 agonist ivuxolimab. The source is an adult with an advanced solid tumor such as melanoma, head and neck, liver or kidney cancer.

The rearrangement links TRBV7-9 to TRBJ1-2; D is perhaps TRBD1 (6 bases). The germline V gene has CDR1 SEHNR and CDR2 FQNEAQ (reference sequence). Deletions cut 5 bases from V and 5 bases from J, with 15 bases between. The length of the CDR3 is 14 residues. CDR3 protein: CASSPQGRSYGYTF. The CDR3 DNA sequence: TGTGCCAGCAGCCCGCAGGGGCGGTCGTATGGCTACACCTTC. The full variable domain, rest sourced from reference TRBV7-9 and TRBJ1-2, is DTGVSQNPRHKITKRGQNVTFRCDPISEHNRLYWYRQTLGQGPEFLTYFQNEAQLEKSRLLSDRFSAERPKGSFSTLEIQRTEQGDSAMYLCASSPQGRSYGYTFGSGTRLTVV.

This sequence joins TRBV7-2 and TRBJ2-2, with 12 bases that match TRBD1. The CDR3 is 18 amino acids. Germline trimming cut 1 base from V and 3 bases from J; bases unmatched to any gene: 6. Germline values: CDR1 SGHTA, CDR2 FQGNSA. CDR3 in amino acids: CASSLGDRGRADTGELFF. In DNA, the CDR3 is TGTGCCAGCAGCTTAGGGGACAGGGGGCGTGCAGACACCGGGGAGCTGTTTTTT.

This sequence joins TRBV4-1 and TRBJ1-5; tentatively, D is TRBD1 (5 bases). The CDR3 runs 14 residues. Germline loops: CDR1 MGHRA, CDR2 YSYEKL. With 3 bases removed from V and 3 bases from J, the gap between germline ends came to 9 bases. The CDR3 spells CASSHGTLNQPQHF. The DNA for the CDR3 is TGCGCCAGCAGCCACGGGACCCTCAATCAGCCCCAGCATTTT.

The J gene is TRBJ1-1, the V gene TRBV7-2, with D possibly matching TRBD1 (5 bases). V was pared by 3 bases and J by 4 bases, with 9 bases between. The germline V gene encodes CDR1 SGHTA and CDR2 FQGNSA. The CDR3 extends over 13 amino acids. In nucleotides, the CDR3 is TGTGCCAGCAGCTTGCGGGGGATCACTGAAGCTTTCTTT. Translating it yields CASSLRGITEAFF.

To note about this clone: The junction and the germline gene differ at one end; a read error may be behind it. CDR3 in DNA: TGTGCCAGTAGTACACAGGGAAAAGGAACCCGAAGGGACTTC. It yields the protein CASSTQGKGTRRDF. V and J are TRBV19 and TRBJ2-4; D is possibly TRBD1 (6 bases). CDR1 is LNHDA and CDR2 is SQIVND in the germline V gene (reference sequence). The CDR3 runs to 14 residues.

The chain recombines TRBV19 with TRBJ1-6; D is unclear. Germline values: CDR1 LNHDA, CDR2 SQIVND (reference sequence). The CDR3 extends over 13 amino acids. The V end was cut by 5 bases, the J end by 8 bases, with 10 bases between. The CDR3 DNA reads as TGTGCCAGTAGTCCGGACCGGCATTCACCCCTCCACTTT. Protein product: CASSPDRHSPLHF.

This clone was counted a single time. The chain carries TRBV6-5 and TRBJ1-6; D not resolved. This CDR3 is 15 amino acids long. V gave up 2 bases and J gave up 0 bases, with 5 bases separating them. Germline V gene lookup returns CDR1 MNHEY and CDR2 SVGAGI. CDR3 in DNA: TGTGCCAGCAGTTACGGAAGCTCCTATAATTCACCCCTCCACTTT. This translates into CASSYGSSYNSPLHF.

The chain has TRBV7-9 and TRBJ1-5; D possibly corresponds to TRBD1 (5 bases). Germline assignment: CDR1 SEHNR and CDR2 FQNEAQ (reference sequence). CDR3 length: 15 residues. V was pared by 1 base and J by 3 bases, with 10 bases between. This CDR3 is CASSLDGGFNQPQHF. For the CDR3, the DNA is TGTGCCAGCAGCTTAGACGGGGGATTCAATCAGCCCCAGCATTTT.

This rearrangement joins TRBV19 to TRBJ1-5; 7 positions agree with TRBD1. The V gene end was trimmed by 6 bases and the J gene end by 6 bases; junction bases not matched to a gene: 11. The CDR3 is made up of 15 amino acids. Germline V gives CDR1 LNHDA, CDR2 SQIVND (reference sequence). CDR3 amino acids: CASSPNRGRGQPQHF. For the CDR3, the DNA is TGTGCCAGTAGCCCAAACAGGGGAAGGGGTCAGCCCCAGCATTTT.

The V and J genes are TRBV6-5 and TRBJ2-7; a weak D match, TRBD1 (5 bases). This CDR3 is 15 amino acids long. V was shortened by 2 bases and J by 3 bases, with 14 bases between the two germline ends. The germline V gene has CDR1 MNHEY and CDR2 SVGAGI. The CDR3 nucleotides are TGTGCCAGCAGTTACATCCCCCCAGGGCGCTACGAGCAGTACTTC. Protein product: CASSYIPPGRYEQYF.

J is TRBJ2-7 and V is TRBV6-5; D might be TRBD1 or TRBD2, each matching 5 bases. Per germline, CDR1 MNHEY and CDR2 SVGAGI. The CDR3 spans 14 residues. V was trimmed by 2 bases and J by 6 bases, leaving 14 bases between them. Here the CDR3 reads CASSYGEGIGEQYF. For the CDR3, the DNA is TGTGCCAGCAGTTACGGCGAGGGGATCGGCGAGCAGTACTTC.

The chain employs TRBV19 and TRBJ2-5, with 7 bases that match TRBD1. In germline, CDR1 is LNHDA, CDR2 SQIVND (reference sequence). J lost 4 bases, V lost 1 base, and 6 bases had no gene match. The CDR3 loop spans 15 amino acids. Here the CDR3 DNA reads TGTGCCAGTAGTATAGGGCGGACAGGCTCAGAGACCCAGTACTTC. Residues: CASSIGRTGSETQYF.

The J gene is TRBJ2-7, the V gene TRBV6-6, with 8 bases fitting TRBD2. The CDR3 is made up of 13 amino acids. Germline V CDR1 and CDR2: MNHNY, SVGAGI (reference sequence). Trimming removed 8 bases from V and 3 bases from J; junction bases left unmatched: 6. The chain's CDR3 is CASDSGEYYEQYF. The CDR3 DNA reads TGTGCCAGCGATAGCGGGGAGTACTACGAGCAGTACTTC.

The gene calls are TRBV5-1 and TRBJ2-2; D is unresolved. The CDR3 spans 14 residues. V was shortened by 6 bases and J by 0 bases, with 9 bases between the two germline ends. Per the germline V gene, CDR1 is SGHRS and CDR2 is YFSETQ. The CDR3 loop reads CASTLTANTGELFF. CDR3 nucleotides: TGCGCCAGCACGTTGACGGCGAACACCGGGGAGCTGTTTTTT.

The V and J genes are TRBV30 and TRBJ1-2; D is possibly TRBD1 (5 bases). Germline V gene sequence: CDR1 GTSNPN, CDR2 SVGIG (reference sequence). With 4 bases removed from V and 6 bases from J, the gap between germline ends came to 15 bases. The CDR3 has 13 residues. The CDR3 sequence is CAWTRGTIDGYTF. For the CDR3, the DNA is TGTGCCTGGACGAGGGGTACAATAGATGGCTACACCTTC. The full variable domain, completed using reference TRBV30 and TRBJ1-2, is SQTIHQWPATLVQPVGSPLSLECTVEGTSNPNLYWYRQAAGRGLQLLFYSVGIGQISSEVPQNLSASRPQDRQFILSSKKLLLSDSGFYLCAWTRGTIDGYTFGSGTRLTVV.

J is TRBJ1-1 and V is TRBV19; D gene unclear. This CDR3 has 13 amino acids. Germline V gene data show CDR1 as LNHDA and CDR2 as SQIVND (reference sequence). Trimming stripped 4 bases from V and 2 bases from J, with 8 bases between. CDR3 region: CASSKYLNTEAFF. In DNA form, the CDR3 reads TGTGCCAGTAGTAAGTACCTCAACACTGAAGCTTTCTTT.

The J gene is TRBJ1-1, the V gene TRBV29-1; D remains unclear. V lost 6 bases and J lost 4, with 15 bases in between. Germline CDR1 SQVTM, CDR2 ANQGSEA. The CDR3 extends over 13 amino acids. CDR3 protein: CSVESTLGTEAFF. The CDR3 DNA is TGCAGCGTGGAAAGCACCCTGGGCACTGAAGCTTTCTTT. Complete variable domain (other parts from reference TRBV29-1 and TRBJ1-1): SAVISQKPSRDICQRGTSLTIQCQVDSQVTMMFWYRQQPGQSLTLIATANQGSEATYESGFVIDKFPISRPNLTFSTLTVSNMSPEDSSIYLCSVESTLGTEAFFGQGTRLTVV.

CDR3 residues: CASSIGQPNEKLFF. CDR3 DNA sequence: TGCGCCAGCAGCATAGGACAGCCTAATGAAAAACTGTTTTTT. This chain uses TRBV5-1 with TRBJ1-4, with D possibly being TRBD1 (6 bases). The CDR3 runs to 14 residues. Trimming removed 4 bases from V and 3 bases from J, with 10 bases in between. In germline, CDR1 is SGHRS, CDR2 YFSETQ.

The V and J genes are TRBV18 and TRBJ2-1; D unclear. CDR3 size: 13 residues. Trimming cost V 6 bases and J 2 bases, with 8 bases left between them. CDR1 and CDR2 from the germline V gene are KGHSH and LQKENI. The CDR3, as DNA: TGTGCCAGCTCGACCCAAGCCTACAATGAGCAGTTCTTC. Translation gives CASSTQAYNEQFF.

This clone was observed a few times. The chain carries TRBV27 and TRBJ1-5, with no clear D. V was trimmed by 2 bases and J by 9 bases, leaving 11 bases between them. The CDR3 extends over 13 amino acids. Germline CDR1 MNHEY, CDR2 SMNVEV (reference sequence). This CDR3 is CASSLGVRRPQHF. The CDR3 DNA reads TGTGCCAGCAGTTTAGGAGTCCGCCGGCCCCAGCATTTT.

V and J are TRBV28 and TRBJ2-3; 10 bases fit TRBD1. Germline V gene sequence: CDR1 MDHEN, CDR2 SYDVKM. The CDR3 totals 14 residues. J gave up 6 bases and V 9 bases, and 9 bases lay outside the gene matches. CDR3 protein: CASCPGQGLDTQYF. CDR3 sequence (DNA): TGTGCCAGTTGTCCGGGACAGGGGCTGGATACGCAGTATTTT.

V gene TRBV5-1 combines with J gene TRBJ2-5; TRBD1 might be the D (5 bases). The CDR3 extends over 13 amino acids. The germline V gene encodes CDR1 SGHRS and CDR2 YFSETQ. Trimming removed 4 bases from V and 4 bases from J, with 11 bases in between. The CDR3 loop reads CASSGQSGETQYF. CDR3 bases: TGCGCCAGCAGCGGACAAAGTGGAGAGACCCAGTACTTC. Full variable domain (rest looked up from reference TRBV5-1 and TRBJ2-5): KAGVTQTPRYLIKTRGQQVTLSCSPISGHRSVSWYQQTPGQGLQFLFEYFSETQRNKGNFPGRFSGRQFSNSRSEMNVSTLELGDSALYLCASSGQSGETQYFGPGTRLLVL.

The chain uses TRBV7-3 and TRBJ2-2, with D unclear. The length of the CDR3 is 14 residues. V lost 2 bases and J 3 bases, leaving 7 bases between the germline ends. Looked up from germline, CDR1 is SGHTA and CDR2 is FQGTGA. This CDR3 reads CASSLARDTGELFF. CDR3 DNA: TGTGCCAGCAGCTTAGCCCGGGACACCGGGGAGCTGTTTTTT. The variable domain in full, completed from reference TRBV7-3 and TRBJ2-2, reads GAGVSQTPSNKVTEKGKYVELRCDPISGHTALYWYRQSLGQGPEFLIYFQGTGAADDSGLPNDRFFAVRPEGSVSTLKIQRTERGDSAVYLCASSLARDTGELFFGEGSRLTVL.

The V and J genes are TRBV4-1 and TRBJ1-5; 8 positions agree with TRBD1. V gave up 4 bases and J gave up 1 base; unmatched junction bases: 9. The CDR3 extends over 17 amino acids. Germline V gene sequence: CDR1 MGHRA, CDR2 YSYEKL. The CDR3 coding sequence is TGCGCCAGCAGCCCCCATCGACAGGGGTTGAGCAATCAGCCCCAGCATTTT. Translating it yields CASSPHRQGLSNQPQHF.

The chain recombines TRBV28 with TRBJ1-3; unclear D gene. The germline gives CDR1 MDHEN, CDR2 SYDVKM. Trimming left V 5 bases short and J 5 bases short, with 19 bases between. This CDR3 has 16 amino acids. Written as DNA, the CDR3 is TGTGCCAGCAGTCTCCCCGTAGGTTTGACGAGAAACACCATATATTTT. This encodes CASSLPVGLTRNTIYF.

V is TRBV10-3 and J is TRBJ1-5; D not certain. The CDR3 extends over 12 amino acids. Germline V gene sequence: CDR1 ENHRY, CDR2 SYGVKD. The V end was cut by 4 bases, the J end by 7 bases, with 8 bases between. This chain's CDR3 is CAISAVGQPQHF. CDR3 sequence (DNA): TGTGCCATCAGTGCGGTTGGGCAGCCCCAGCATTTT.

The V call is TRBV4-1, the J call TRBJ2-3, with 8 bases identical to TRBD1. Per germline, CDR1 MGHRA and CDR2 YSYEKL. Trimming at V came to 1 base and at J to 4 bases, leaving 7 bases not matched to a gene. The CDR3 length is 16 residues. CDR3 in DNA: TGCGCCAGCAGCCAAGTGGGCAGGGGGCGTGCAGATACGCAGTATTTT. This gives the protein CASSQVGRGRADTQYF.

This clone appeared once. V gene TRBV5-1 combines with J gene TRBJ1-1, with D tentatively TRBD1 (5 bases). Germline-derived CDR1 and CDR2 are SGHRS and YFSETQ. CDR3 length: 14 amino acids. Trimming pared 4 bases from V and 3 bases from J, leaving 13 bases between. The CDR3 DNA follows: TGCGCCAGCAGCCCCCTGGGGCAAGACACTGAAGCTTTCTTT. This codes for CASSPLGQDTEAFF.

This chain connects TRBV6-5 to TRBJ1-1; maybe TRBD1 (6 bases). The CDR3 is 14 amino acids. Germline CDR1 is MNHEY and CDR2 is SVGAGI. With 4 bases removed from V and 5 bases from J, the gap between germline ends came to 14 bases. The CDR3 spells CASSSPGVRTEAFF. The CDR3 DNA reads TGTGCCAGCAGTTCCCCAGGGGTTAGAACTGAAGCTTTCTTT.

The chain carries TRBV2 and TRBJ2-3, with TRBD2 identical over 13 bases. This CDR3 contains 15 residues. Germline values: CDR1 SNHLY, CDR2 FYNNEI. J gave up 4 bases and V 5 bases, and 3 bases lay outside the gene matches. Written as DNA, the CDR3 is TGTGCCAGCAGTCTACTAGCGGGGGGGGCAGATACGCAGTATTTT. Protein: CASSLLAGGADTQYF.